The clone carrying this T cell receptor (beta chain) was seen more than once but under ten times. Antigen unknown. The data were obtained in a study of CD8 T cells in ankylosing spondylitis. General study results and limits: In ankylosing spondylitis patients, matched synovial fluid reportedly showed significant enrichment of disease-linked clones. Seemingly distinctive of ankylosing spondylitis blood was a TCR beta motif formed by eight highly homologous variants.

CDR1 ENHRY and CDR2 SYGVKD come from the germline V gene. The V gene lost 0 bases and the J gene lost 4 bases, with 15 bases spanning the gap. The CDR3 covers 16 residues. TCRdb fed the 5' RACE reads into MiXCR, producing one record per CDR3 protein. The table records some 200,000 distinct CDR3 sequences, approximately 7.3% of them present only once. This receptor was taken from a male donor with ankylosing spondylitis. The rearrangement uses TRBV10-3 and TRBJ2-5; D might be TRBD2 (5 bases). The sample comprised blood, either unsorted or a sorted T cell fraction (not recorded which). This chain's CDR3 is CAISESPGNAGETQYF. The CDR3 DNA is TGTGCCATCAGTGAGTCACCGGGGAACGCGGGAGAGACCCAGTACTTC.